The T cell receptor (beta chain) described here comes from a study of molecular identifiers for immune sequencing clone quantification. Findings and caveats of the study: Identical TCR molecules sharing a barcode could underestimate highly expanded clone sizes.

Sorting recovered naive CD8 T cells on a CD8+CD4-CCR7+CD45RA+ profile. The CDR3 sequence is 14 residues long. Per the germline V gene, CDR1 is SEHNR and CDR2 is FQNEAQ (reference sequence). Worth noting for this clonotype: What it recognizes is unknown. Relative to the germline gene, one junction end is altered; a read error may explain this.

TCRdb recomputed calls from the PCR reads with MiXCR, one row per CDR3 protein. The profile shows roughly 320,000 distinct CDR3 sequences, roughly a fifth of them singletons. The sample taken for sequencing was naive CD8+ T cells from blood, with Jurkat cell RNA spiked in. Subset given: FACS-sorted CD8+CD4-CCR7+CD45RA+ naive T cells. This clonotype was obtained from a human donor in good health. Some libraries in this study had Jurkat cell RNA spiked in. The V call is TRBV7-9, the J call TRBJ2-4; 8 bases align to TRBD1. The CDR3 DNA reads TGTGCCAGCAGCCCGAGACAGGGGAAAAACGTTCAGTACTTC. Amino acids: CASSPRQGKNVQYF. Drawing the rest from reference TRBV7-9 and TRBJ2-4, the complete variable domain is DTGVSQNPRHKITKRGQNVTFRCDPISEHNRLYWYRQTLGQGPEFLTYFQNEAQLEKSRLLSDRFSAERPKGSFSTLEIQRTEQGDSAMYLCASSPRQGKNVQYFGAGTRLSVL.